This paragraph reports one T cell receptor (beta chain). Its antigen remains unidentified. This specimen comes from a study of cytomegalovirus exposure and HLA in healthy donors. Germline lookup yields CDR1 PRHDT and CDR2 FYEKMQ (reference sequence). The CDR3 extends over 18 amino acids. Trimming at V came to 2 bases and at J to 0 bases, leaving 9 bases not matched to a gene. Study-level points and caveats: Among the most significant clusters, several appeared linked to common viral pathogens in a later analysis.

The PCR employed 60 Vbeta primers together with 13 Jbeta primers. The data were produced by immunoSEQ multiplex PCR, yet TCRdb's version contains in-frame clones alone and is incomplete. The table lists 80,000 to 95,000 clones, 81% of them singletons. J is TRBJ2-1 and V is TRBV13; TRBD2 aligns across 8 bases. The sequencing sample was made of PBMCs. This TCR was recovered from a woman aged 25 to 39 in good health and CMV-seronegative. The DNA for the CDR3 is TGTGCCAGCAGCTTATTATCTGGGCTAGCGGGCTCCTACAATGAGCAGTTCTTC. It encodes CASSLLSGLAGSYNEQFF.